This T cell receptor beta chain originates from a study of T cells after yellow fever vaccination. Study outcomes and limitations: The secondary T-cell response peaked on day 5, not day 15, but was weaker. Most primary-vaccination clones recurred post-booster (approximately 96% CD4, around 86% CD8).

Template switching by 5'RACE produced TCR cDNA, adding a universal primer site and UMIs. TCRdb re-derived calls from the 5' RACE reads in MiXCR, one entry per CDR3 protein. The data contain hundreds of thousands of distinct CDR3 sequences, more than 3% of them singletons. The V gene lost 6 bases and the J gene lost 7 bases, with 13 bases spanning the gap. The germline V gene has CDR1 KGHSH and CDR2 LQKENI. The CDR3 runs 12 residues. This clonotype was seen at least ten times. Its cognate antigen is unknown. The chain uses TRBV18 and TRBJ2-7; tentative D call: TRBD1 (5 bases). The source is a man between 18 and 35 years old who received the YFV17D yellow fever vaccine. Source: PBMCs, taken on the day of the yellow fever booster vaccination. For the CDR3, the DNA is TGTGCCAGCTCCCCCCAGGGCCGAGAGCAGTACTTC. Translation: CASSPQGREQYF.